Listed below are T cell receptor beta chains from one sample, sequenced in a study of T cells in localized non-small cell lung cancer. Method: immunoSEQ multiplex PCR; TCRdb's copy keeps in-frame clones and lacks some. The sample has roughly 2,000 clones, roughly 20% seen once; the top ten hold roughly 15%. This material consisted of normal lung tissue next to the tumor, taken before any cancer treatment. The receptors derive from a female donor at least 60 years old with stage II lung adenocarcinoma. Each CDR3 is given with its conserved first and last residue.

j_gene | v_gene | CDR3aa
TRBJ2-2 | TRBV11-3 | CASSWRGTFNTGELFF
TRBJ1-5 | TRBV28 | CASRRGGPQPQHF
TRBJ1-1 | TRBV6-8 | CASSQTLGQAFF
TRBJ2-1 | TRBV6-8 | CASVSRGRNEQFF
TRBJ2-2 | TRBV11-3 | CASSPYGSSSAGELFF
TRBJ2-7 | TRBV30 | CAWGIAPTGYEQYF
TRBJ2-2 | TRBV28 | CASRPGLGAGELFF
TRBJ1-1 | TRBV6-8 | CASSDHDPPGTEAFF
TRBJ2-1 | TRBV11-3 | CASSSALGGNEQFF
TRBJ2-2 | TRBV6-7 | CASIGGPGELFF
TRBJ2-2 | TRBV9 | CASALLPGTSGLTGELFF
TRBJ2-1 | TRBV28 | CASSPLSGANEQFF
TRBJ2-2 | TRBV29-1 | CSVVNRASTTGELFF
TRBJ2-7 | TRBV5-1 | CASSVGVGADEQYF
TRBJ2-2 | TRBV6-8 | CASSYSAAGELFF
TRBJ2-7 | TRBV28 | CASSFPYTSGTILSSYEQYF
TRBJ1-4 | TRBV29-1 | CSVEPEGYEKLFF
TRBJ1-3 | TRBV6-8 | CASSYSNRLLPSGNTIYF
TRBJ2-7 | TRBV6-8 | CASRPIYGTVYEQYF
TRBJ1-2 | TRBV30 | CACNWGASQSYTF
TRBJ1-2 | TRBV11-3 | CASSLARGINYGYTF
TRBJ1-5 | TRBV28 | CASSTPLKPQHF
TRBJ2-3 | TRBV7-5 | CASSSFDRGTDTQYF
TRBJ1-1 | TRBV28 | CASVLANTEAFF
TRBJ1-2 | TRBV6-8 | CASSIAPGALYGYTF
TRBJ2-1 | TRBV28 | CASSFGLAGDNEQFF
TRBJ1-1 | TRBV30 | CAWSVKGSTEAFF
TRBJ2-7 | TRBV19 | CASSMTSTGAYEQYF
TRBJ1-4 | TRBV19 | CASSSRADATNEKLFF
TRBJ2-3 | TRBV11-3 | CASSQNAAGGNLHSTDTQYF
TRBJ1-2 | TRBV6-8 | CASRGGLSKGYGYTF
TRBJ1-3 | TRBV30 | CAWSPTEGRLNTIYF
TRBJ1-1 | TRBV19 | CASSMTLLRNTEAFF
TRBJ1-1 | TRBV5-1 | CASSLGGAGRTEAFF
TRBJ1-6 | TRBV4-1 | CASSQESTGSPLHF
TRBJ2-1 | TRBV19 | CASMVAGGGSEQFF
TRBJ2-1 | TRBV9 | CASSVFSGSSYNEQFF
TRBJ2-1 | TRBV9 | CASSFLAGGQNEQFF
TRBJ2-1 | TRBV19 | CASSIPPGVAGSEQFF
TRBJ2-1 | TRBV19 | CASNFNPPDNEQFF
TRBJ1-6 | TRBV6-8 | CASQQGDSPLHF
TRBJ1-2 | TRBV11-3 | CASSFSSYRDLRGYTF
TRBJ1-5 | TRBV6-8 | CASSERGIGNQPQHF
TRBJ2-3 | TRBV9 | CASSESKWDIRLDTQYF
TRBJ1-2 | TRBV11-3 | CASSLTRQYLGYTF
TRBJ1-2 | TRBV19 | CASSLNYGYTF
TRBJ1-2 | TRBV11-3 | CASRAPWGDYGYTF
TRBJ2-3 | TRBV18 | CASSPIPPARHTDTQYF